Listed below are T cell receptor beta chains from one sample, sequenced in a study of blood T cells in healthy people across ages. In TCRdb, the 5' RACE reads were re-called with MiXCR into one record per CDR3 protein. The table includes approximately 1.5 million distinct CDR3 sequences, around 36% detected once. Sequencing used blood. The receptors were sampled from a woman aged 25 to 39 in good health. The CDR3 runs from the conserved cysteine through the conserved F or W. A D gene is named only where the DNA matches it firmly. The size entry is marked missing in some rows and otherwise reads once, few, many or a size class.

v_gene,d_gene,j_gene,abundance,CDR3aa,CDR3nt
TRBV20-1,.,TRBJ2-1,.,CSARDMGHLNNEQFF,TGCAGTGCTAGAGATATGGGGCATCTCAACAATGAGCAGTTCTTC
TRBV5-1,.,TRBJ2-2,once,CASNLEVGNTGALFF,TGCGCCAGCAACTTGGAAGTGGGGAACACCGGGGCGCTGTTTTTT
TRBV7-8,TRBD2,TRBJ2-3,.,CASSLGPAGGTDTQYF,TGTGCCAGCAGCTTAGGACCAGCGGGGGGCACAGATACGCAGTATTTT
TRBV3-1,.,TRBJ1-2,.,CASSQMGEHYYGYTF,TGTGCCAGCAGCCAAATGGGAGAGCATTACTATGGCTACACCTTC
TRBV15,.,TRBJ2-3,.,CTTALGFRDTQYF,TGTACCACCGCCCTAGGGTTCAGGGATACGCAGTATTTT
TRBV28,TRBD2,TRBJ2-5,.,CASSFVRSGVETQYF,TGTGCCAGCAGTTTCGTCCGTAGCGGGGTGGAGACCCAGTACTTC
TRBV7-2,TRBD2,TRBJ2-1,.,CASSSSGRGYNEQFF,TGTGCCAGCAGCTCAAGCGGGAGGGGTTACAATGAGCAGTTCTTC
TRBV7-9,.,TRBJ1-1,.,CASSLTGSGEAFF,TGTGCCAGCAGCCTTACAGGGTCGGGGGAGGCTTTCTTT
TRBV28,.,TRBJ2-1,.,CASSLFEGLNEQFF,TGTGCCAGCAGTTTGTTTGAGGGATTAAATGAGCAGTTCTTC
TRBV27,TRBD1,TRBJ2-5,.,CASSSHPGQGPETQYF,TGTGCCAGCAGTTCGCACCCGGGACAGGGTCCAGAGACCCAGTACTTC
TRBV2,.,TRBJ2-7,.,CASTGQQLTYEQYF,TGTGCCAGCACAGGACAGCAGTTGACCTACGAGCAGTACTTC
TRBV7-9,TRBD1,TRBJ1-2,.,CASSFGTAVVYGYTF,TGTGCCAGCAGCTTTGGGACAGCGGTTGTCTATGGCTACACCTTC
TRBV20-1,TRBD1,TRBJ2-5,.,CSGTGGVETQYF,TGCAGTGGGACAGGGGGCGTTGAGACCCAGTACTTC
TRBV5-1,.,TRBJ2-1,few,CASRYSEPNNEQFF,TGCGCCAGCAGGTATAGCGAGCCGAACAATGAGCAGTTCTTC
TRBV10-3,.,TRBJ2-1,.,CATTGNNGQFF,TGTGCCACCACGGGGAACAATGGGCAGTTCTTC